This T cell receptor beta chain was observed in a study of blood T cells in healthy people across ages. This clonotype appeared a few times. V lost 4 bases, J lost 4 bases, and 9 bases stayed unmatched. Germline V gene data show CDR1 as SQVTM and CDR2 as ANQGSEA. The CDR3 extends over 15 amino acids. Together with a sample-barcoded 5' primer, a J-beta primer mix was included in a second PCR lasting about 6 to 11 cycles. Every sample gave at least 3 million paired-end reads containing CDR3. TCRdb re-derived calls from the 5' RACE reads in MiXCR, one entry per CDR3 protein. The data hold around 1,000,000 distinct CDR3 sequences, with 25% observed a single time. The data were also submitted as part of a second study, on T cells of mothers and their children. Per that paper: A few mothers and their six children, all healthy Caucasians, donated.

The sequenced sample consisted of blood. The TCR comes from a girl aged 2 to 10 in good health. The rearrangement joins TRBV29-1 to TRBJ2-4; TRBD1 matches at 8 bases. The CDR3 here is CSVGIPGQDKNIQYF. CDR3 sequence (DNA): TGCAGCGTTGGCATCCCGGGACAGGATAAAAACATTCAGTACTTC.